These 26 T cell receptor beta chains were sequenced from one sample in a study of blood T cell repertoires in COVID-19. This table comes from immunoSEQ multiplex PCR, and its TCRdb copy is limited to in-frame clones, with some not included. Of a few hundred thousand clones listed, approximately 83% are singletons. The sequencing sample was made of peripheral blood. The receptors derive from a person between 65 and 80 years old with COVID-19, enrolled during active disease.

CDR3 amino acids: CASSRFDRGSSYEQYF. CDR3 bases: TGTGCCAGCAGCCGATTCGACAGGGGATCTTCCTACGAGCAGTACTTC. V gene TRBV14 combines with J gene TRBJ2-7; 8 bases align to TRBD1. CDR1 and CDR2 (germline): SGHDN, FVKESK. V gave up 4 bases and J gave up 1 base; unmatched junction bases: 9. This CDR3 has 16 residues.

As DNA, the CDR3 is TGTGCCAGCAGCCAGTCCGGGACTCCCCAAGATACGCAGTATTTT. Translated: CASSQSGTPQDTQYF. The V gene is TRBV3-1 (or the pseudogene TRBV3-2), the J gene TRBJ2-3, with D possibly matching TRBD2 (6 bases). From germline, CDR1 is LGHDT and CDR2 YNNKEL (reference sequence). The ends were cut back, 3 bases at V and 5 bases at J, with 15 bases in the middle. This CDR3 has 15 residues.

The chain employs TRBV3-1 (or the pseudogene TRBV3-2) and TRBJ1-6; D is undetermined. Trimming stripped 4 bases from V and 7 bases from J, with 17 bases between. Germline values: CDR1 LGHDT, CDR2 YNNKEL (reference sequence). This CDR3 has 16 residues. CDR3 region: CASSPQPGLVNSPLHF. The CDR3 region has the DNA TGTGCCAGCAGCCCGCAGCCAGGCCTGGTAAATTCACCCCTCCACTTT.

There are a few counts of this clone. The chain couples TRBV6-5 to TRBJ2-3; D is ambiguous. Looked up from germline, CDR1 is MNHEY and CDR2 is SVGAGI. The CDR3 spans 15 residues. Trimming cost V 1 base and J 2 bases, with 10 bases left between them. The CDR3, as DNA: TGTGCCAGCAGTTACTTCTACAGCCCCACAGATACGCAGTATTTT. Translation: CASSYFYSPTDTQYF.

The chain recombines TRBV4-2 with TRBJ2-3; 11 nucleotides align to TRBD2. Germline CDR1 reads LGHNA; CDR2 reads YNFKEQ. Trimming removed 1 base from V and 6 bases from J; junction bases left unmatched: 9. This CDR3 contains 17 residues. The CDR3 loop is CASSQGVGTSGSDTQYF. The CDR3 bases are TGTGCCAGCAGCCAAGGTGTGGGGACTAGCGGTTCGGATACGCAGTATTTT.

The chain combines TRBV9 with TRBJ1-1; D is possibly TRBD1 (6 bases). CDR1 and CDR2 from the germline V gene are SGDLS and YYNGEE. This CDR3 is built from 16 residues. V lost 0 bases, J lost 3 bases, and 15 bases lay in between. This CDR3 is CASSVDRGGLHTEAFF. The DNA of the CDR3 is TGTGCCAGCAGCGTAGATAGGGGGGGTTTGCACACTGAAGCTTTCTTT.

V usage is TRBV7-9 and J usage is TRBJ1-4; D is uncertain. The V end lost 3 bases, the J end lost 0 bases, and 17 bases lay between the germline ends. The CDR3 sequence is 18 residues long. From germline, CDR1 is SEHNR and CDR2 FQNEAQ (reference sequence). CDR3 sequence reads: CASSFLTEAHATNEKLFF. CDR3 nucleotide sequence: TGTGCCAGCAGCTTTCTTACGGAGGCACATGCAACTAATGAAAAACTGTTTTTT.

This clone was picked up a small number of times. The V and J genes are TRBV4-1 and TRBJ1-6, with D maybe TRBD1 (6 bases). CDR3 length equals 15 residues. The V end was cut by 1 base, the J end by 3 bases, with 7 bases between. Per the germline V gene, CDR1 is MGHRA and CDR2 is YSYEKL. The CDR3 reads CASSQGTDYNSPLHF. In DNA, the CDR3 is TGCGCCAGCAGCCAAGGGACAGACTATAATTCACCCCTCCACTTT.

The CDR3, as DNA: TGCGCCAGCAGCTTGGTAACGGGGGACAGCACAGATACGCAGTATTTT. Encoded protein: CASSLVTGDSTDTQYF. This chain connects TRBV5-1 to TRBJ2-3; possibly TRBD2 for D (6 bases). CDR3 length: 16 residues. Trimming cost V 0 bases and J 0 bases, with 11 bases left between them. Germline assignment: CDR1 SGHRS and CDR2 YFSETQ.

The chain uses TRBV19 and TRBJ2-7; no clear D. V was cut by 2 bases and J by 0 bases, with 17 bases left in between. Germline V gives CDR1 LNHDA, CDR2 SQIVND (reference sequence). The length of the CDR3 is 17 residues. CDR3 loop: CASSITLAGATSYEQYF. The CDR3 DNA sequence: TGTGCCAGTAGTATAACCCTGGCCGGAGCTACCTCCTACGAGCAGTACTTC. Full variable domain (remainder filled in from reference TRBV19 and TRBJ2-7): DGGITQSPKYLFRKEGQNVTLSCEQNLNHDAMYWYRQDPGQGLRLIYYSQIVNDFQKGDIAEGYSVSREKKESFPLTVTSAQKNPTAFYLCASSITLAGATSYEQYFGPGTRLTVT.

There are a few counts of this clone. The rearrangement uses TRBV10-3 and TRBJ2-7; TRBD1 aligns across 8 bases. This CDR3 has 16 amino acids. After removal of 4 bases from V and 0 bases from J, the junction contained 8 bases not matched to a gene. Germline CDR1 ENHRY, CDR2 SYGVKD. The CDR3 loop reads CAISGSRDRNSYEQYF. The CDR3 region has the DNA TGTGCCATCAGTGGGTCCCGGGACAGGAACTCCTACGAGCAGTACTTC.

V gene TRBV5-8 combines with J gene TRBJ1-6, with TRBD1 matching over 7 bases. Germline assignment: CDR1 SGHTS and CDR2 YDEGEE. CDR3 size: 13 residues. Unmatched junction bases numbered 1, after V lost 0 bases and J lost 10 bases. For the CDR3, the DNA is TGTGCCAGCAGCTTGGACAGGGGATCACCCCTCCACTTT. Protein: CASSLDRGSPLHF.

This chain joins TRBV21-1 and TRBJ1-6; TRBD1 is the table's D call and was not checked against the DNA. TRBV21-1 counts as a pseudogene. The CDR3 extends over 18 amino acids. The CDR3 sequence is CASSKALSVGYTGSPLHF. CDR3 DNA: TGTGCCAGCAGCAAAGCGCTTTCGGTGGGGTACACAGGATCACCCCTCCACTTT.

The V call is TRBV9, the J call TRBJ1-5; D is unclear. This CDR3 spans 15 amino acids. Germline lookup yields CDR1 SGDLS and CDR2 YYNGEE. V was clipped by 2 bases and J by 0 bases, with 9 bases between them. The CDR3 region is CASSVGENSNQPQHF. The CDR3, as DNA: TGTGCCAGCAGCGTTGGGGAGAATAGCAATCAGCCCCAGCATTTT.

The chain employs TRBV18 and TRBJ2-1, with 12 bases fitting TRBD2. The V and J ends lost 2 bases and 0 bases, in that order; junction bases with no gene match: 11. Germline CDR1 and CDR2: KGHSH and LQKENI. The CDR3 consists of 20 residues. In DNA form, the CDR3 reads TGTGCCAGCTCACCAAGACAGACTAGCGGGAGTGGTTTCTCCTACAATGAGCAGTTCTTC. Protein product: CASSPRQTSGSGFSYNEQFF.

This chain joins TRBV19 and TRBJ2-1; D gene uncertain. The ends were cut back, 5 bases at V and 6 bases at J, with 8 bases in the middle. The CDR3 loop spans 12 amino acids. The germline gives CDR1 LNHDA, CDR2 SQIVND (reference sequence). The CDR3 sequence is CASSQSFNEQFF. As DNA, the CDR3 is TGTGCCAGTAGTCAGTCATTCAATGAGCAGTTCTTC.

This clone has only a few counts. The chain couples TRBV5-6 to TRBJ2-1, with 7 bases matching TRBD1. J was trimmed by 8 bases and V by 4 bases; bases with no gene match: 15. This CDR3 contains 16 residues. Germline V lookup: CDR1 SGHDT, CDR2 YYEEEE. CDR3 residues: CASSPSREQGSDEQFF. CDR3 nucleotide sequence: TGTGCCAGCAGCCCCAGCAGGGAACAGGGGAGCGATGAGCAGTTCTTC.

The chain uses TRBV7-2 and TRBJ1-2, with TRBD1 matching 10 bases. This CDR3 has 17 amino acids. Germline loops: CDR1 SGHTA, CDR2 FQGNSA. With V trimmed by 5 bases and J by 3 bases, 12 bases remained unmatched. The CDR3, as DNA: TGTGCCAGCAGCCCGGGGGGGGGACAGGGGACCTACTATGGCTACACCTTC. Translation: CASSPGGGQGTYYGYTF.

The J gene is TRBJ1-4, the V gene TRBV9; 9 bases map to TRBD1. The CDR3 sequence is 16 residues long. Germline loops: CDR1 SGDLS, CDR2 YYNGEE. V dropped 2 bases and J dropped 7; count of bases not matched to a gene: 9. DNA of the CDR3: TGTGCCAGCAGCGTTTACAGGGGGCAGGGCTCTGAAAAACTGTTTTTT. It codes for CASSVYRGQGSEKLFF.

This chain uses TRBV5-4 with TRBJ2-2; 7 bases align to TRBD1. Germline loops: CDR1 SGHNT, CDR2 YYREEE (reference sequence). V trimming: 0 bases; J trimming: 7 bases; junction bases outside the gene matches: 9. The CDR3 has 16 amino acids. CDR3 protein: CASSLVQGDMGGELFF. The CDR3 DNA is TGTGCCAGCAGCTTGGTCCAGGGGGATATGGGCGGGGAGCTGTTTTTT.

The CDR3 DNA follows: TGCGCCAGCAGCCAAGATGCGAGGCTGGATTCACCCCTCCACTTT. This codes for CASSQDARLDSPLHF. The gene calls are TRBV4-3 and TRBJ1-6, with D uncertain. The CDR3 consists of 15 residues. Germline V gene lookup returns CDR1 LGHNA and CDR2 YSLEER. The V end lost 0 bases, the J end lost 8 bases, and 11 bases lay between the germline ends.

This sequence joins TRBV6-5 and TRBJ2-7; TRBD2 aligns across 11 bases. The CDR3 totals 16 residues. The ends lost 4 bases at V and 2 bases at J; junction bases unmatched: 7. CDR1 and CDR2 from the germline V gene are MNHEY and SVGAGI. The DNA for the CDR3 is TGTGCCAGCAGTTTGGGACTAGCGGAAACTGCCTACGAGCAGTACTTC. Translated: CASSLGLAETAYEQYF.

V gene TRBV19 combines with J gene TRBJ1-3; the D gene is possibly TRBD1 (5 bases). With 5 bases removed from V and 0 bases from J, the gap between germline ends came to 11 bases. The germline V gene has CDR1 LNHDA and CDR2 SQIVND (reference sequence). The CDR3 has 15 amino acids. Written as DNA, the CDR3 is TGTGCCAGTAGTCCCTGGACAACCTCTGGAAACACCATATATTTT. It translates to CASSPWTTSGNTIYF.

The chain is built from TRBV18 and TRBJ2-1; the match to TRBD2 covers 7 bases. The V and J ends lost 4 bases and 7 bases, in that order; junction bases with no gene match: 10. The CDR3 sequence is 15 residues long. Looked up from germline, CDR1 is KGHSH and CDR2 is LQKENI. DNA of the CDR3: TGTGCCAGCTCACAAGGTGGCGGGGGAAAAAATGAGCAGTTCTTC. It translates to CASSQGGGGKNEQFF.

This chain links TRBV5-6 with TRBJ1-3, with 12 bases identical to TRBD1. V lost 4 bases to trimming and J lost 4 bases; unmatched junction nucleotides: 9. The CDR3 extends over 17 amino acids. Germline assignment: CDR1 SGHDT and CDR2 YYEEEE. The CDR3 DNA sequence: TGTGCCAGCAGCAGGGACAGGGGGCTGGGTACCGGAAACACCATATATTTT. Translated: CASSRDRGLGTGNTIYF.

The V and J genes are TRBV6-2 or TRBV6-3 and TRBJ2-1; D might be TRBD1 (6 bases). Germline CDR1 reads MNHEY; CDR2 reads SVGEGT. This CDR3 has 12 residues. V lost 2 bases and J lost 12, with 11 bases in between. The CDR3 reads CASSYPGRGQFF. CDR3 DNA: TGTGCCAGCAGTTACCCTGGCAGGGGGCAGTTCTTC.